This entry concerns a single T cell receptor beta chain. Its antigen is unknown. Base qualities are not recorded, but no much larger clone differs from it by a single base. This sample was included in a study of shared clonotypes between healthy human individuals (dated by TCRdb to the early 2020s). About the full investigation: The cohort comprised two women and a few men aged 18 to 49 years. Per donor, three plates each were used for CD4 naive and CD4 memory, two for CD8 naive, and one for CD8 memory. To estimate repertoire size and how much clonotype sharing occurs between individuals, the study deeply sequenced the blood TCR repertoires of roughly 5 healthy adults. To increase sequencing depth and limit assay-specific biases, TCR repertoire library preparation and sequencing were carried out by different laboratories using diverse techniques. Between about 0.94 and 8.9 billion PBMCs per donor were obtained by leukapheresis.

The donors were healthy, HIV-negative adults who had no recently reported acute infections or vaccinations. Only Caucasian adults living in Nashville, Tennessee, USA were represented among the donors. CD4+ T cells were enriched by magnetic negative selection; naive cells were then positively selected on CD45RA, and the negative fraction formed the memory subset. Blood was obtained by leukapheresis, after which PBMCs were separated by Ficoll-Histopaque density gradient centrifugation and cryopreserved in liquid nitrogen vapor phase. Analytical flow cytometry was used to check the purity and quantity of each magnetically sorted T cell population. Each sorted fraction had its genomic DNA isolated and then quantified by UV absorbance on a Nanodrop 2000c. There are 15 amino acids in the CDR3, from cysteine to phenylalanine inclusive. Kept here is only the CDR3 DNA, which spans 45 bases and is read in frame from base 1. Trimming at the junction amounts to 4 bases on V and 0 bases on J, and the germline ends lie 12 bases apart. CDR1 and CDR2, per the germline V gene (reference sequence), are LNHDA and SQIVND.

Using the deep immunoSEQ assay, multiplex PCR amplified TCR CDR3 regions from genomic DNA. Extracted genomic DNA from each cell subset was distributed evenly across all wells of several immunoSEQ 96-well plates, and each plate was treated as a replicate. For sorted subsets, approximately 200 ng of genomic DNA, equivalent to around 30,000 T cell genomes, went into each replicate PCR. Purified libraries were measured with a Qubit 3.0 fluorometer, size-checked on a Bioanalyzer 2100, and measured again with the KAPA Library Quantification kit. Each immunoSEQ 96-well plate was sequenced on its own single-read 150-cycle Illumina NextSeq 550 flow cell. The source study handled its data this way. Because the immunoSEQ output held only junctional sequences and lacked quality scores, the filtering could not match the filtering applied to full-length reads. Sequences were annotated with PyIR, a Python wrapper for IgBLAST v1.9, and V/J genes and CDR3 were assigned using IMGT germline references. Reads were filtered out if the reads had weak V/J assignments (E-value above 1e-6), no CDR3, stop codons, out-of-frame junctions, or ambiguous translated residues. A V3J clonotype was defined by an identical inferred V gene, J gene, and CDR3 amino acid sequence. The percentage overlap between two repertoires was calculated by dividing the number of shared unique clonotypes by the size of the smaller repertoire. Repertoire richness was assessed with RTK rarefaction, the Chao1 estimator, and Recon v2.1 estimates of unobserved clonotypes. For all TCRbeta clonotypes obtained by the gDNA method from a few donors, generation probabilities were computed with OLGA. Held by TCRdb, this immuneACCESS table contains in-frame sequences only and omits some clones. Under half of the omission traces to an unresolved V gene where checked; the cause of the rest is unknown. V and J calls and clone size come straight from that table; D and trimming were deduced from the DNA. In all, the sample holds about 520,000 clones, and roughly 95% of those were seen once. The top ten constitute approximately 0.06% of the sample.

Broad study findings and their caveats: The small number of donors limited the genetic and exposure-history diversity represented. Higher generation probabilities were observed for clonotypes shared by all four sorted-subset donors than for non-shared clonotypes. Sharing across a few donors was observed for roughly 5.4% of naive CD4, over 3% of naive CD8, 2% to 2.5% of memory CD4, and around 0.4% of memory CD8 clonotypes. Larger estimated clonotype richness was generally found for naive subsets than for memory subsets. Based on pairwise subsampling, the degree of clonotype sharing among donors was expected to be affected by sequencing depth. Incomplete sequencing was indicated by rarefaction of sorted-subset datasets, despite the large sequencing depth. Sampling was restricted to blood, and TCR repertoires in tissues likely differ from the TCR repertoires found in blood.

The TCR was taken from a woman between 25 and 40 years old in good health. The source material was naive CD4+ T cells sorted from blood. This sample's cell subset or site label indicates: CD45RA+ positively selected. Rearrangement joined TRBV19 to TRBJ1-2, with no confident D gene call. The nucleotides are TGTGCCAGTAGTACGCGCCCCCTAGCTAACTATGGCTACACCTTC. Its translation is CASSTRPLANYGYTF.